This T cell receptor (beta chain) was recorded in a study of Tregs in tolerant kidney transplant recipients. Study-level results: The most relevant donor-specific Treg TCRbeta repertoire apparently came from expansion with activated donor B cells.

Germline values: CDR1 MNHEY, CDR2 SVGAGI. The CDR3 is 15 residues long. The junction had 3 bases not matched to a gene; V was cut back by 4 bases and J by 2 bases. The data were produced by immunoSEQ multiplex PCR, yet TCRdb's version contains in-frame clones alone and is incomplete. The sample holds approximately 50,000 clones; approximately 90% are singletons and the top ten take about 15%. The nonmyeloablative bone marrow transplants came from related graft donors, with transient mixed chimerism. About this clone itself: Its specificity is unknown.

The clonotype comes from a human patient who received a combined kidney and bone marrow transplant. The T cells may partly be graft donor cells. This specimen consisted of CD8+ T cells from blood (PBMCs), obtained 24 months after the transplant. The rearrangement joins TRBV6-5 to TRBJ2-3; 10 bases are a match to TRBD2. The CDR3 sequence: CASSLAGGSTDTQYF. The CDR3 nucleotides are TGTGCCAGCAGTTTAGCGGGAGGTTCCACAGATACGCAGTATTTT.